This is a list of T cell receptor beta chains from one sample in a study of blood T cell repertoires in COVID-19. Profiled with immunoSEQ multiplex PCR; TCRdb holds only in-frame clones, not every one. Counted here are approximately 240,000 clones, around four fifths occurring once; the ten biggest clones make up about 4%. Sample: peripheral blood. These receptors were obtained from a middle-aged woman with active or convalescent COVID-19. Both conserved end residues are part of each CDR3. A D gene is named only where the DNA matches it firmly. Size is omitted from some rows. Given values are once, few, many or a class for expanded clones.

TRBV28	-	-	TRBJ1-4	TGTGCCAGCAGACAGGTTAATAATGAAAAACTGTTTTTT	CASRQVNNEKLFF
TRBV27	TRBD1	-	TRBJ2-2	TGTGCCAGCAGTTTACCAGGGGGATACGGGGAGCTGTTTTTT	CASSLPGGYGELFF
TRBV27	-	-	TRBJ1-1	TGTGCCAGCAGTTCCACCTTTACAGGCACTGAAGCTTTCTTT	CASSSTFTGTEAFF
TRBV2	-	-	TRBJ1-5	TGTGCCAGCAACCTACAGGGTGGTGACAATCAGCCCCAGCATTTT	CASNLQGGDNQPQHF
TRBV3-1/TRBV3-2	-	-	TRBJ1-1	TGTGCCAGCAGCCCTCCCGGCACTGAAGCTTTCTTT	CASSPPGTEAFF
TRBV19	-	-	TRBJ1-4	TGTGCCAGTAGTATATATAATCGGGGGGGTGAAAAACTGTTTTTT	CASSIYNRGGEKLFF
TRBV7-3	-	few	TRBJ1-4	TGTGCCAGCAGCTTAAGCCTAGTAACTAATGAAAAACTGTTTTTT	CASSLSLVTNEKLFF
TRBV3-1/TRBV3-2	-	-	TRBJ2-1	TGTGCCAGCAGCAAGATCGGGAATGAGCAGTTCTTC	CASSKIGNEQFF
TRBV18	TRBD1	-	TRBJ1-3	TGTGCCAGCTCACCCCAACAGGGGAGCTCTGGAAACACCATATATTTT	CASSPQQGSSGNTIYF
TRBV15	TRBD1	-	TRBJ2-7	TGTGCCACCAGCAGACGACCGGACAGGGTTCACGAGCAGTACTTC	CATSRRPDRVHEQYF
TRBV6-2/TRBV6-3	-	-	TRBJ1-5	TGTGCCAGCAGACCTCGGGAAGGGAGCAATCAGCCCCAGCATTTT	CASRPREGSNQPQHF
TRBV10-3	-	-	TRBJ1-5	TGTGCCATCAGTGAGTCGCGGTTAGGAGATCAGCCCCAGCATTTT	CAISESRLGDQPQHF
TRBV28	-	-	TRBJ2-1	TGTGCCAGCGGGACTTACAATGAGCAGTTCTTC	CASGTYNEQFF
TRBV5-1	TRBD2	-	TRBJ2-2	TGCGCCAGCAGCCGGACTAGTAACACCGGGGAGCTGTTTTTT	CASSRTSNTGELFF
TRBV11-3	-	-	TRBJ1-1	TGTGCCAGCAGCTTACGCGGGGAGAACACTGAAGCTTTCTTT	CASSLRGENTEAFF
TRBV5-4	TRBD1	-	TRBJ1-2	TGTGCCAGCAGCCTCGACAGGGGCGATGGCTACACCTTC	CASSLDRGDGYTF
TRBV2	-	-	TRBJ2-7	TGTGCCAGCACGACAGAACCCATCGTGGAGCAGTACTTC	CASTTEPIVEQYF
TRBV2	TRBD1	-	TRBJ1-5	TGTGCCAGCAGGAGGGGGCACGGTCAGCCCCAGCATTTT	CASRRGHGQPQHF
TRBV28	-	-	TRBJ1-2	TGTGCCAGCAGTCGCCCGAACAGTGGCTACACCTTC	CASSRPNSGYTF
TRBV6-5	TRBD1	-	TRBJ1-4	TGTGCCAGCACCACAGGGGGCATGGTTGAAAAACTGTTTTTT	CASTTGGMVEKLFF
TRBV9	-	-	TRBJ2-5	TGTGCCAGCAGCGTAGATGTTGGAGCAGAGACCCAGTACTTC	CASSVDVGAETQYF
TRBV29-1	TRBD1	-	TRBJ1-2	TGCAGCGTTGGCCCCCCAGGGGGCAGGCGCTACACCTTC	CSVGPPGGRRYTF
TRBV28	-	-	TRBJ2-2	TGTGCCAGCCAGAGGGATTGGAACACCGGGGAGCTGTTTTTT	CASQRDWNTGELFF
TRBV6-5	TRBD2	-	TRBJ2-2	TGTGCCAGTCTAGCGGGGTCGTTGACCGGGGAGCTGTTTTTT	CASLAGSLTGELFF
TRBV12-5	-	-	TRBJ2-1	TGTGCTAGTGGTTTGGGAAAGGGGTACAATGAGCAGTTCTTC	CASGLGKGYNEQFF
TRBV2	TRBD2	-	TRBJ2-5	TGTGCCAGCAGTGAAGCGCGGCTAGCGGCTACGGAGACCCAGTACTTC	CASSEARLAATETQYF
TRBV5-6	-	once	TRBJ1-4	TGTGCCAGCAGCTTGGGATACGGGGGGGAAAAACTGTTTTTT	CASSLGYGGEKLFF
TRBV25-1	-	once	TRBJ2-7	TGTGCCAGCAGCAAAGCTAACTCCTACGAGCAGTACTTC	CASSKANSYEQYF
TRBV2	TRBD1	few	TRBJ1-1	TGTGCCAGCAGTGAAGCGTCGCGTGGACAGGGGTACACTGAAGCTTTCTTT	CASSEASRGQGYTEAFF
TRBV27	TRBD2	-	TRBJ2-1	TGTGCCAGCAGTTTTTCCCGGACTAGCGGGGGCAATGAGCAGTTCTTC	CASSFSRTSGGNEQFF
TRBV3-1/TRBV3-2	-	many	TRBJ1-2	TGTGCCAGCAGCCAAGATAACTACTATGGCTACACCTTC	CASSQDNYYGYTF
TRBV28	-	once	TRBJ1-2	TGTGCCAGCACCGATCCGTCACAGGCTAAGGGCTACACCTTC	CASTDPSQAKGYTF
TRBV7-8	TRBD1	-	TRBJ1-4	TGTGCCAGCAGCCCGTTGTTGGGCAGGGGGAATGAAAAACTGTTTTTT	CASSPLLGRGNEKLFF
TRBV10-3	-	-	TRBJ1-4	TGTGCCATCAGTGAGAGGATGACGGGGGGGTCTAATGAAAAACTGTTTTTT	CAISERMTGGSNEKLFF
TRBV11-2	TRBD2	-	TRBJ2-3	TGTGCCAGCAGCTTGAATTCACGGCGGGGGGGGGATACGCAGTATTTT	CASSLNSRRGGDTQYF
TRBV15	TRBD1	-	TRBJ2-7	TGTGCCACCAGCAGAGACAGGGACAGGGGCAACGAGCAGTACTTC	CATSRDRDRGNEQYF
TRBV10-3	TRBD2	-	TRBJ2-1	TGTGCCATCAGTCCGGGACTAGCGCCGGATGGGCAGTTCTTC	CAISPGLAPDGQFF
TRBV15	TRBD1	-	TRBJ2-7	TGTGCCACCAGCAGGCCGGGACAGGGCTCCTACGAGCAGTACTTC	CATSRPGQGSYEQYF
TRBV19	-	-	TRBJ2-2	TGTGCCAGTAATGTGGGGGGTTACACCGGGGAGCTGTTTTTT	CASNVGGYTGELFF
TRBV5-1	-	-	TRBJ2-3	TGCGCCAGCAGCTGGAGCGGAAGCACAGATACGCAGTATTTT	CASSWSGSTDTQYF
TRBV11-2	-	-	TRBJ1-5	TGTGCCAGCAGCTTAGTCGGGAATCAGCCCCAGCATTTT	CASSLVGNQPQHF
TRBV7-2	-	-	TRBJ1-2	TGTGCCAGCAGCTTCGCAGGGAACTATGGCTACACCTTC	CASSFAGNYGYTF
TRBV4-1	-	-	TRBJ1-4	TGCGCCAGCAGCCGTACTACATGGGACACCGATGAAAAACTGTTTTTT	CASSRTTWDTDEKLFF
TRBV4-1	TRBD1	-	TRBJ1-1	TGCGCCAGCAGCCAATCGCCGGGACAGGGGCCCCACCCTCTCTTT	CASSQSPGQGPHPLF
TRBV19	TRBD2	-	TRBJ2-3	TGTGCCAGTAGTATAGCCGGGACTAGCGGCGGCACAGATACGCAGTATTTT	CASSIAGTSGGTDTQYF
TRBV19	TRBD1	-	TRBJ2-6	TGTGCCAGTAGTATCGACAGGGTTGGTGGGGCCAACGTCCTGACTTTC	CASSIDRVGGANVLTF
TRBV5-4	-	-	TRBJ2-1	TGTGCCAGCAGCTTTGGCGGGGATCATGAGCAGTTCTTC	CASSFGGDHEQFF
TRBV5-4	-	-	TRBJ1-2	TGTGCCAGCAGCTTGGCCGGGGGGCGGTATGGCTACACCTTC	CASSLAGGRYGYTF
TRBV9	TRBD1	-	TRBJ1-2	TGTGCCAGCAGCGTGGGACAGGGGGCTCCCCTCTACACCTTC	CASSVGQGAPLYTF
TRBV30	-	-	TRBJ1-3	TGTGCCTGGAGCGAGGGAGTGTGGCGGAGGTCTGGAAACACCATATATTTT	CAWSEGVWRRSGNTIYF
TRBV9	-	-	TRBJ1-5	TGTGCCAGCAGCCCTATCCCGGGAACTCAGCCCCAGCATTTT	CASSPIPGTQPQHF
TRBV4-1	-	-	TRBJ1-3	TGCGCCAGCAGCCAAGGCCGGAGCTCTGGAAACACCATATATTTT	CASSQGRSSGNTIYF
TRBV19	TRBD1	-	TRBJ1-1	TGTGCCAGTAGTGGAACAGGGGGCGCTTATTATTTTGAAGCTTTCTTT	CASSGTGGAYYFEAFF
TRBV6-6	-	-	TRBJ1-5	TGTGCCAGCATTGGGGGCTACAATCAGCCCCAGCATTTT	CASIGGYNQPQHF
TRBV28	-	few	TRBJ1-2	TGTGCCAGCAAAACGCCTCTGGGCGGCTACACCTTC	CASKTPLGGYTF
TRBV19	TRBD1	once	TRBJ1-1	TGTGCCAGTAGACCGGACAGGGGGCTGACTGAAGCTTTCTTT	CASRPDRGLTEAFF
TRBV10-3	-	few	TRBJ1-2	TGTGCCATCAGTGAGGAGCAGACGGGGGGCTACACCTTC	CAISEEQTGGYTF
TRBV7-2	-	-	TRBJ1-1	TGTGCCAGCAGCTCAGGGATTTTAAATCGGGCTTTCTTT	CASSSGILNRAFF
TRBV15	-	-	TRBJ2-2	TGTGCCACCAGCAGACAGAACACCGGGGAGCTGTTTTTT	CATSRQNTGELFF
TRBV13	TRBD2	-	TRBJ2-3	TGTGCCAGCAGCTTTTATATAGCGGGGGGGTCCACAGATACGCAGTATTTT	CASSFYIAGGSTDTQYF